The 9 T cell receptor beta chains listed next were all sequenced from one sample in a study of T cell changes during pregnancy in multiple sclerosis. Using immunoSEQ multiplex PCR, the repertoire was profiled, and TCRdb retains in-frame clones only, with some absent. The sample records 35,000 to 50,000 clones, roughly 90% being singletons. Sequencing used CD8+ T cells from peripheral blood mononuclear cells, obtained in the third trimester of pregnancy. Receptors were obtained from a female donor with multiple sclerosis, enrolled in a pregnancy study.

V and J are TRBV27 and TRBJ2-1, with 11 bases fitting TRBD2. This CDR3 contains 16 residues. CDR1 is MNHEY and CDR2 is SMNVEV in the germline V gene (reference sequence). With V trimmed by 2 bases and J by 7 bases, 7 bases remained unmatched. In nucleotides, the CDR3 is TGTGCCAGCAGTTTAGTACTAGCGGGGGCGAAGAATGAGCAGTTCTTC. It yields the protein CASSLVLAGAKNEQFF.

This chain's CDR3 is CASSGTAEAFF. For the CDR3, the DNA is TGTGCCAGCAGTGGGACAGCTGAAGCTTTCTTT. The J gene is TRBJ1-1, the V gene TRBV6-5; TRBD1 matches 7 bases. The CDR3 covers 11 residues. CDR1 is MNHEY, CDR2 SVGAGI, per germline. Trimming at V came to 5 bases and at J to 6 bases, leaving 0 bases not matched to a gene.

A word on this clone: This sample includes further DNA sequences coding for the same CDR3. The chain couples TRBV9 to TRBJ1-3, with TRBD1 matching over 8 bases. The CDR3 spans 15 residues. J was trimmed by 0 bases and V by 2 bases; bases with no gene match: 1. Germline V gene data show CDR1 as SGDLS and CDR2 as YYNGEE. The DNA for the CDR3 is TGTGCCAGCAGCGTCGACAGGGGCTCTGGAAACACCATATATTTT. This codes for CASSVDRGSGNTIYF.

This clone was found once. The chain uses TRBV27 and TRBJ2-2, with D tentatively TRBD1 (5 bases). Germline V gives CDR1 MNHEY, CDR2 SMNVEV (reference sequence). Trimming removed 10 bases at V and 4 bases at J, with 13 bases between. The CDR3 extends over 13 amino acids. The CDR3 DNA is TGTGCCACCCAGGGTCTCCCCACCGGGGAGCTGTTTTTT. Translating gives CATQGLPTGELFF.

V usage is TRBV2 and J usage is TRBJ2-1; D may be TRBD2 (5 bases). The CDR3 spans 13 residues. Germline V gene lookup returns CDR1 SNHLY and CDR2 FYNNEI. The V end was cut by 7 bases, the J end by 3 bases, with 10 bases between. The CDR3 reads CASTWTFYNEQFF. The CDR3 coding sequence is TGTGCCAGCACCTGGACTTTCTACAATGAGCAGTTCTTC.

V gene TRBV5-4 combines with J gene TRBJ2-3, with D tentatively TRBD1 (5 bases). Germline CDR1 SGHNT, CDR2 YYREEE (reference sequence). The V end lost 3 bases, the J end lost 5 bases, and 7 bases lay between the germline ends. The CDR3 extends over 12 amino acids. The CDR3 nucleotides are TGTGCCAGCAGCTCCAGGGTAGATACGCAGTATTTT. Translating it yields CASSSRVDTQYF.

V gene TRBV9 combines with J gene TRBJ2-7, with a possible D match to TRBD2 (7 bases). The germline CDR1 and CDR2 sequences are SGDLS and YYNGEE. This CDR3 contains 17 residues. V lost 4 bases, J lost 0 bases, and 20 bases lay in between. The CDR3 loop reads CASSPLRGAGASYEQYF. The CDR3 region has the DNA TGTGCCAGCAGCCCTTTAAGGGGGGCGGGAGCCTCCTACGAGCAGTACTTC.

The table lists this clone with a count of one. The J gene is TRBJ1-4, the V gene TRBV4-3; 7 bases line up with TRBD1. There are 15 residues in the CDR3. The germline V gene has CDR1 LGHNA and CDR2 YSLEER. After removal of 1 base from V and 3 bases from J, the junction contained 2 bases not matched to a gene. The CDR3 DNA reads as TGCGCCAGCAGCCAAGCGGACAGGCCTAATGAAAAACTGTTTTTT. Its protein product is CASSQADRPNEKLFF.

This chain's CDR3 is CASSELSGSLFNEQFF. CDR3 nucleotides: TGTGCCAGCAGTGAACTTAGCGGGAGCTTATTCAATGAGCAGTTCTTC. V and J are TRBV6-1 and TRBJ2-1; 9 bases map to TRBD2. The CDR3 runs 16 residues. Germline V CDR1 and CDR2: MNHNS, SASEGT. V gave up 2 bases and J gave up 6 bases; unmatched junction bases: 8.